This entry lists 27 T cell receptor beta chains sequenced from one sample in a study of Ad26.COV2.S vaccination and SARS-CoV-2 variants. Treatment indicated: roughly 20 received Ad26.COV2.S at low or high dose, single or two shots; about 5 received placebo; per-sample allocation not given. Sampling occurred on day 63 after the first vaccine or placebo injection. TCRdb's copy holds only in-frame clones and misses some; the assay was immunoSEQ multiplex PCR. The table lists hundreds of thousands of clones, roughly 90% of them singletons, with 1.5% in the top ten. Sample: peripheral blood, taken in a trial of Ad26.COV2.S vaccine versus placebo. Receptors originate from a person between 18 and 65 years old who received the Ad26.COV2.S COVID-19 vaccine or a placebo.

The chain joins TRBV6-5 to TRBJ2-1, with a tentative D call TRBD1 (6 bases). Germline V gene lookup returns CDR1 MNHEY and CDR2 SVGAGI. The V end was cut by 6 bases, the J end by 3 bases, with 9 bases between. The CDR3 sequence is 13 residues long. The CDR3 nucleotides are TGTGCCAGCAGCAGGGGCGTCTACAATGAGCAGTTCTTC. Encoded protein: CASSRGVYNEQFF.

J is TRBJ2-2 and V is TRBV7-3; no definite D call. Trimming cost V 5 bases and J 6 bases, with 16 bases left between them. Germline V gene data show CDR1 as SGHTA and CDR2 as FQGTGA. This CDR3 region has 15 residues. CDR3 DNA sequence: TGTGCCAGCAGCCTCTCCCCGCGGAGTGCCGGGGAGCTGTTTTTT. This encodes CASSLSPRSAGELFF. Complete variable domain (other parts from reference TRBV7-3 and TRBJ2-2): GAGVSQTPSNKVTEKGKYVELRCDPISGHTALYWYRQSLGQGPEFLIYFQGTGAADDSGLPNDRFFAVRPEGSVSTLKIQRTERGDSAVYLCASSLSPRSAGELFFGEGSRLTVL.

The CDR3 DNA reads as TGCGCCAGCAGCCAACAGACAGGGGTTGGTGAGCAGTACTTC. Its translation is CASSQQTGVGEQYF. V usage is TRBV4-3 and J usage is TRBJ2-7; 8 positions match TRBD1. The CDR3 has 14 amino acids. Trimming removed 2 bases from V and 7 bases from J; junction bases left unmatched: 7. CDR1 and CDR2 (germline): LGHNA, YSLEER.

The chain employs TRBV30 and TRBJ1-1, with D unresolved. Germline CDR1 and CDR2: GTSNPN and SVGIG (reference sequence). The CDR3 has 15 amino acids. V dropped 8 bases and J dropped 0 bases, with 19 bases sitting between them. The DNA of the CDR3 is TGTGCCCGGCAATTCCTGGAGAGAGTGAACACTGAAGCTTTCTTT. Translated, it gives CARQFLERVNTEAFF.

The chain joins TRBV5-1 to TRBJ2-1; D is perhaps TRBD2 (6 bases). The CDR3 spans 15 residues. V lost 4 bases to trimming and J lost 7 bases, with 18 bases between them. The germline V gene encodes CDR1 SGHRS and CDR2 YFSETQ. The CDR3 reads CASSPAMGGENEQFF. The CDR3 DNA reads TGCGCCAGCAGCCCGGCGATGGGAGGAGAGAATGAGCAGTTCTTC.

The CDR3 bases are TGTGCCAGCAGTGATACGGGCAACACTGAAGCTTTCTTT. Amino acid sequence: CASSDTGNTEAFF. J is TRBJ1-1 and V is TRBV2; no firm D call. The CDR3 has 13 amino acids. CDR1 is SNHLY, CDR2 FYNNEI, per germline. Deletions cut 3 bases from V and 2 bases from J, with 7 bases between.

The chain combines TRBV7-9 with TRBJ1-1; D gene unclear. CDR1 is SEHNR and CDR2 is FQNEAQ in the germline V gene (reference sequence). V lost 5 bases to trimming and J lost 7 bases, with 8 bases between them. This CDR3 contains 11 residues. This CDR3 reads CASSHTDEAFF. CDR3 nucleotides: TGTGCCAGCAGCCACACCGATGAAGCTTTCTTT.

The chain recombines TRBV5-5 with TRBJ1-5; 8 bases agree with TRBD1. CDR3 length: 15 amino acids. The trim removed 3 bases at V and 6 bases at J, leaving 8 bases unmatched. Looked up from germline, CDR1 is SGHKS and CDR2 is YYEKEE (reference sequence). CDR3 sequence reads: CASSWGQATGQPQHF. Written as DNA, the CDR3 is TGTGCCAGCAGCTGGGGACAGGCCACGGGTCAGCCCCAGCATTTT.

The chain employs TRBV19 and TRBJ2-7; no reliable D call. CDR1 is LNHDA, CDR2 SQIVND, per germline (reference sequence). V lost 3 bases, J lost 3 bases, and 6 bases lay in between. The CDR3 sequence is 12 residues long. For the CDR3, the DNA is TGTGCCAGTAGTATGGTAGGCTACGAGCAGTACTTC. Its protein is CASSMVGYEQYF.

The chain joins TRBV13 to TRBJ1-1; 9 bases are shared with TRBD1. The V gene's germline CDR1 is PRHDT and CDR2 FYEKMQ (reference sequence). Germline trimming cut 5 bases from V and 7 bases from J; bases unmatched to any gene: 11. The CDR3 spans 15 residues. The CDR3 DNA reads as TGTGCCAGCAGCGCAACAGGGGGCCGGGTCCATGAAGCTTTCTTT. Translation: CASSATGGRVHEAFF. Combining the CDR3 with reference TRBV13 and TRBJ1-1 gives the whole variable domain AAGVIQSPRHLIKEKRETATLKCYPIPRHDTVYWYQQGPGQDPQFLISFYEKMQSDKGSIPDRFSAQQFSDYHSELNMSSLELGDSALYFCASSATGGRVHEAFFGQGTRLTVV.

The chain combines TRBV5-1 with TRBJ2-2, with TRBD1 matching 10 bases. CDR1 and CDR2 (germline): SGHRS, YFSETQ. V lost 3 bases to trimming and J lost 4 bases; unmatched junction nucleotides: 6. The CDR3 totals 16 residues. This chain's CDR3 is CASSWRGQGSTGELFF. In DNA form, the CDR3 reads TGCGCCAGCAGCTGGCGGGGACAGGGGAGCACCGGGGAGCTGTTTTTT.

The chain employs TRBV5-1 and TRBJ2-7, with TRBD1 identical over 8 bases. CDR3 size: 14 residues. Germline CDR1 reads SGHRS; CDR2 reads YFSETQ. The ends lost 4 bases at V and 6 bases at J; junction bases unmatched: 9. The CDR3 bases are TGCGCCAGCAGCCAGGGGGCGCTCAGTTCCGAGCAGTACTTC. This translates into CASSQGALSSEQYF.

The V call is TRBV7-9, the J call TRBJ1-2; tentative D call: TRBD1 (6 bases). V was trimmed by 1 base and J by 7 bases, leaving 13 bases between them. Per germline, CDR1 SEHNR and CDR2 FQNEAQ (reference sequence). CDR3 size: 14 residues. CDR3 region: CASSLEVGARGYTF. In nucleotides, the CDR3 is TGTGCCAGCAGCTTAGAGGTGGGGGCCCGTGGCTACACCTTC.

This clone was found once. The chain links TRBV12-3 or TRBV12-4 to TRBJ1-6, with D unresolved. This CDR3 is 13 amino acids long. Trimming stripped 3 bases from V and 9 bases from J, with 9 bases between. CDR3 coding DNA: TGTGCCAGCAGTTTCGGGGATTTTTCACCCCTCCACTTT. This sequence encodes CASSFGDFSPLHF.

The CDR3 sequence is CASSPRQGGEPEAFF. The CDR3 bases are TGTGCCAGCTCACCACGTCAGGGGGGAGAACCTGAAGCTTTCTTT. The chain combines TRBV18 with TRBJ1-1; 7 positions agree with TRBD1. CDR3 length: 15 amino acids. V was clipped by 1 base and J by 6 bases; unmatched bases: 8. From germline, CDR1 is KGHSH and CDR2 LQKENI.

This chain connects TRBV12-3 or TRBV12-4 to TRBJ1-5; D call uncertain. V lost 8 bases and J 4 bases, leaving 9 bases between the germline ends. This CDR3 spans 12 amino acids. CDR3 loop: CASRVGNQPQHF. The CDR3 bases are TGTGCCAGCCGAGTTGGGAATCAGCCCCAGCATTTT.

The genes are TRBV7-9 and TRBJ1-1; D might be TRBD1 (5 bases). The germline gives CDR1 SEHNR, CDR2 FQNEAQ (reference sequence). The CDR3 totals 11 residues. The V end lost 5 bases, the J end lost 8 bases, and 9 bases lay between the germline ends. The chain's CDR3 is CASSRGYEAFF. The DNA of the CDR3 is TGTGCCAGCAGCCGGGGCTACGAAGCTTTCTTT.

V and J are TRBV10-2 and TRBJ2-7, with unresolved D. With 6 bases removed from V and 5 bases from J, the gap between germline ends came to 11 bases. This CDR3 comprises 12 residues. Germline V gene lookup returns CDR1 WSHSY and CDR2 SAAADI. The CDR3 sequence is CASRVPDHEQYF. The CDR3 DNA reads TGCGCCAGCAGGGTTCCGGACCACGAGCAGTACTTC.

V and J are TRBV6-1 and TRBJ1-2, with no clear D. CDR1 and CDR2 (germline): MNHNS, SASEGT. The V and J ends lost 2 bases and 1 base respectively, with 11 bases between them. This CDR3 region has 15 residues. The DNA of the CDR3 is TGTGCCAGCAGTGAAAAGGGCGACGGTAACTATGGCTACACCTTC. This translates into CASSEKGDGNYGYTF.

The V call is TRBV7-9, the J call TRBJ2-7, with unresolved D. The CDR3 consists of 19 residues. Germline V gene sequence: CDR1 SEHNR, CDR2 FQNEAQ (reference sequence). V lost 1 base and J lost 2, with 24 bases in between. The CDR3 loop reads CASSLVPTLMTKLTYEQYF. The CDR3 nucleotides are TGTGCCAGCAGCTTAGTCCCGACTCTTATGACAAAACTCACCTACGAGCAGTACTTC.

This chain uses TRBV7-2 with TRBJ2-1; 7 nucleotides match TRBD2. This CDR3 is 17 amino acids long. The V gene's germline CDR1 is SGHTA and CDR2 FQGNSA. V was pared by 1 base and J by 0 bases, with 6 bases of the junction left unmatched. For the CDR3, the DNA is TGTGCCAGCAGCTTAGTGGGGACTACGAGCTCCTACAATGAGCAGTTCTTC. Translating gives CASSLVGTTSSYNEQFF.

The chain employs TRBV6-6 and TRBJ1-1, with TRBD1 matching 8 bases. The V gene's germline CDR1 is MNHNY and CDR2 SVGAGI (reference sequence). The trim removed 5 bases at V and 6 bases at J, leaving 11 bases unmatched. The CDR3 extends over 15 amino acids. CDR3 nucleotides: TGTGCCAGCAGTCCTTGGACAGGGAGGAGCGCTGAAGCTTTCTTT. Amino acids: CASSPWTGRSAEAFF.

The genes are TRBV7-6 and TRBJ2-3; tentatively, D is TRBD1 (6 bases). The germline V gene encodes CDR1 SGHVS and CDR2 FNYEAQ. Trimming stripped 2 bases from V and 5 bases from J, with 14 bases between. The CDR3 runs 15 residues. CDR3 DNA: TGTGCCAGCAGCTTAAGCTGGACCAGGGGAGATACGCAGTATTTT. Protein: CASSLSWTRGDTQYF.

This clone occurred a few times. The chain is built from TRBV27 and TRBJ1-2; the match to TRBD1 covers 10 bases. The CDR3 has 15 residues. CDR1 MNHEY and CDR2 SMNVEV come from the germline V gene (reference sequence). J lost 6 bases, V lost 3 bases, and 7 bases had no gene match. CDR3 sequence reads: CASSFLGTGDNGYTF. In nucleotides, the CDR3 is TGTGCCAGCAGTTTCTTAGGGACAGGGGATAATGGCTACACCTTC.

The chain links TRBV23-1 to TRBJ1-1; no firm D call. TRBV23-1 is an ORF, with its function uncertain. Trimming took off 6 bases at V and 1 base at J, with 3 bases between the two ends. This CDR3 is built from 11 residues. The CDR3 region is CASRKNTEAFF. The DNA of the CDR3 is TGCGCCAGCAGGAAGAACACTGAAGCTTTCTTT.

The chain uses TRBV6-1 and TRBJ2-5; weak D call: TRBD1 (5 bases). Trimming cost V 1 base and J 2 bases, with 8 bases left between them. CDR3 length: 14 amino acids. Germline CDR1 and CDR2: MNHNS and SASEGT. The CDR3, as DNA: TGTGCCAGCAGTGAAGAAGACAGACAAGAGACCCAGTACTTC. This sequence encodes CASSEEDRQETQYF.

The chain employs TRBV9 and TRBJ2-7, with 7 nucleotides matching TRBD1. Germline CDR1 is SGDLS and CDR2 is YYNGEE. V trimming: 3 bases; J trimming: 0 bases; junction bases outside the gene matches: 3. CDR3 length: 14 residues. Here the CDR3 reads CASSAGDSSYEQYF. CDR3 nucleotides: TGTGCCAGCAGCGCTGGGGACAGCTCCTACGAGCAGTACTTC.